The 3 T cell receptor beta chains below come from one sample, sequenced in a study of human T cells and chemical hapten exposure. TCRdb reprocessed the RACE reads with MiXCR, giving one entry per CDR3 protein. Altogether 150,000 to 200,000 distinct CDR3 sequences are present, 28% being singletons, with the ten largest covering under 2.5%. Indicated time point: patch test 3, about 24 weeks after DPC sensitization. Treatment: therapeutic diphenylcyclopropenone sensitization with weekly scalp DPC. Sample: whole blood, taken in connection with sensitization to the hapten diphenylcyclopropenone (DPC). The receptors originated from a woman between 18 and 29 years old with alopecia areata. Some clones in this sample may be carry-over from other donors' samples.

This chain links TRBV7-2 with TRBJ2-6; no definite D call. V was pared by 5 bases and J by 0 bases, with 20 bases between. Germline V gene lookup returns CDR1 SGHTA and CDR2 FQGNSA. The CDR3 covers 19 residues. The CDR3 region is CASSPRPSWLSSGANVLTF. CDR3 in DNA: TGTGCCAGCAGCCCTCGACCATCGTGGCTGTCCTCTGGGGCCAACGTCCTGACTTTC.

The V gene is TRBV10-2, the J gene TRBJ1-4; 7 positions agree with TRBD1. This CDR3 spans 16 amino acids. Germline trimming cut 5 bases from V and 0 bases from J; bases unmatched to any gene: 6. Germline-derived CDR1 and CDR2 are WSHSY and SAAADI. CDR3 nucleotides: TGCGCCAGCAGTTTACAGGGGTTTGCAACTAATGAAAAACTGTTTTTT. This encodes CASSLQGFATNEKLFF.

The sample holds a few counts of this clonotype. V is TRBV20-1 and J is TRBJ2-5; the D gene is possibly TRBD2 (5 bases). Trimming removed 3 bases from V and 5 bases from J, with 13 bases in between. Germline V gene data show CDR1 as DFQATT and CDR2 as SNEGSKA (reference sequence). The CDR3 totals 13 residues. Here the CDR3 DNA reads TGCAGTGCTAGCCTTTCCCGGAGGGAGACCCAGTACTTC. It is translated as CSASLSRRETQYF.